This TCR beta chain was sequenced during a study of cytomegalovirus exposure and HLA in healthy donors (TCRdb year 2017). Turning to the overall study: An earlier analysis of some 600 of the donors reported around 280 Gb of sequence data and some 110 million unique TCR beta sequences obtained from 150 million to 200 million T cells. Every repertoire in the discovery cohort had been generated on one and the same sequencing platform. Donor age, sex, ethnicity and CMV serostatus were compiled together with the repertoire data. A later genetic analysis took genome-wide SNP genotypes for about 55% of the 666 donors and used that subset as a discovery cohort. The genetic ancestry cluster associated with self-reported Caucasian donors included around 76% of the 398 genotyped donors. A later analysis re-examined previously published TCR beta repertoires from about 670 donors and added high-resolution HLA genotyping to investigate patterns of TCR occurrence. Using immunosequencing, the study profiled T cell repertoires from approximately 700 subjects and related those repertoires to cytomegalovirus serostatus. Because of strong linkage in the cohort, four to six DR-DQ haplotypes were treated as single units for association and clustering. Among 300 to 500 genotyped donors of the cohort, an average of approximately 240,000 unique TCR beta nucleotide sequences was sequenced per donor, of which 15% to 20% were non-productive. High-throughput TCR immunosequencing, statistical association of individual TCRs with disease status, and machine learning were combined to predict cytomegalovirus infection status. The later analysis used no new phenotypic data to find candidate immune exposures, relying instead on TCR beta sequences and their occurrence across donors. Class I and class II HLA loci were covered by the typing at four-digit resolution. The number of typed donors differed by locus: about 620-630 for A, B, C, DRB1 and DQB1; 500 to 550 for DQA1; approximately 600 for DPA1; and roughly 470 for DPB1. The study aimed to test whether cataloging public T cell receptors could reveal signatures of past pathogen exposure. An early release covering roughly 600 HLA-typed donors comprised approximately 290 gigabases of sequencing data and 85 million or so unique TCR sequences. To decide whether each TCR beta V gene segment behaved as functional or pseudogenic, an earlier analysis of some 600 of the donors relied on high-throughput TCR beta sequencing. In addition to the first cohort of around 670 subjects, a separate validation cohort of 120 different subjects was used.

From a lookup of the germline V gene (reference sequence), CDR1 and CDR2 are SGHNT and YYREEE. The CDR3 spans 15 residues, from the cysteine through the phenylalanine. CDR3 DNA only is kept here, 45 bases in frame from base 1. V is trimmed back by 4 bases and J by 3 bases, and the junction contains 7 bases that no gene match accounts for. This clone was counted only a few times. Its antigen specificity is not known. One base away there is no much larger clone; base qualities are not given. Study-level results and caveats: The classifier was reported to diagnose cytomegalovirus status with high specificity and sensitivity in both the original cohort and the validation cohort. In an earlier analysis of several hundred of the donors, most TCR beta V segments were observed in productive rearrangements about 90% or about 30% of the time, broadly matching IMGT annotations. Sequencing depth was assumed to be roughly uniform across donors in the presence/absence analyses, though that assumption may not hold. The cohort was sequenced for TCR beta chains only, and without alpha or paired-chain data the features that could be detected were limited. The sequencing pipeline was judged likely to have produced a cluster of highly shared sequence variants as a technical artifact. Linkage disequilibrium might explain the correlated functional status among segregating V segments, but an unknown experimental factor could not be ruled out. Specific HLA alleles were associated with over 15,000 TCR beta sequences at a false discovery rate of 0.05 in a later analysis. The study gave a list of some 150 TCR beta chains associated with cytomegalovirus. While some public TCRs were present in many individuals, most TCR sequences turned up only very rarely across donors. Assigning TCR associations to individual alleles was difficult when HLA alleles, especially DR and DQ, strongly co-occurred. Several of the top co-occurrence clusters appeared to be linked to parvovirus B19, influenza, CMV and Epstein-Barr virus, according to a later analysis. For the cohort, immune exposure information was limited to CMV serostatus. A later genetic analysis reported fewer N-insertions in productive TCRs among donors in an Asian-associated ancestry cluster than the roughly 620-donor mean. A later analysis found that most CMV-associated TCR beta chains appeared HLA-restricted, with HLA associations seemingly driven largely by CMV exposure. In vitro tests confirmed that a few of the cytomegalovirus-associated TCR beta chains recognize cytomegalovirus antigens. Some IMGT-functional V segments, including TRBV6-2 and TRBV6-3, could not be distinguished by the 87-base-pair reads and were therefore excluded. V-gene and J-gene trimming of TCR beta chains was associated with a missense DCLRE1C variant in a later genetic analysis, and the association was replicated in an independent cohort. A later analysis found that TCR association rates varied across HLA loci, with DRB1 alleles showing the most associated TCRs and HLA-C alleles the fewest. The earlier analysis of approximately 540 of the donors excluded around 17 rarely observed V segments, including chromosome 9 orphons, because counts were too low. Because some donors lacked HLA typing at each locus, the association tests relied only on the typed subset. The authors suggested that the approach could potentially be extended to other disease states and immunological phenotypes. A further reported finding was that TCR beta sequences accurately predicted the HLA-A and HLA-B alleles for most subjects in the first cohort. In a later analysis, HLA-associated TCR beta chains were found to be more clonally expanded and to have lower generation probabilities than equally common non-associated chains.

The cohort consisted of 666 healthy bone marrow donors. All cohort members were sampled while nominally healthy, although unrecorded immune exposures were likely present. The donor tested CMV seronegative, placing the donor among the 352 seronegative members of the cohort. Each donor provided a peripheral blood sample, and peripheral blood mononuclear cells were used for TCR beta sequencing. Genomic DNA was extracted from the blood cell samples with the Qiagen DNeasy Blood Extraction Kit. The protocol used for the library was the immunoSEQ multiplex PCR assay. A mixture of 60 forward primers for TCR Vbeta segments and 13 reverse primers for TCR Jbeta segments was used in the multiplex PCR. Amplification of the CDR3 region of rearranged TCR beta genes was performed with a multiplex PCR assay on genomic DNA. Amplified TCR beta libraries were sequenced as 87-base-pair reads on the Illumina HiSeq System. The source study handled its data this way. A later analysis tallied about 77 million unique TCR beta chains across the 666 repertoires, and around 9.9 million of those chains were shared by two or more donors. Raw reads were error-corrected and collapsed into unique sequences with a nearest-neighbor algorithm that merged closely related sequences to remove PCR and sequencing errors. Alignment of CDR3 sequences to IMGT reference sequences was used to assign V, D and J gene segments. For a sequence to be retained, a match of at least six nucleotides was required to both a V gene segment and a J gene segment. Rearrangements were called productive when the CDR3 lacked stop codons and stayed in frame with V and J; all others were non-productive. CDR3 was defined according to IMGT convention as the region running from the second conserved V-encoded cysteine to the conserved J-encoded phenylalanine. In an earlier analysis of around 540 of the donors, sequences lacking an unambiguous match to a single V gene segment were excluded. An earlier analysis of several hundred of the donors called V segments functional above 56.7% productive rearrangements and segregating when the between-donor standard deviation exceeded 5%. A statistical classification framework was built for diagnosing cytomegalovirus status from the catalog of TCR beta chain sequences. In a later analysis, V and J genes were assigned by comparing TCR nucleotide sequences against IMGT/GENE-DB human TR gene sequences. The TCRdist pipeline was used in a later analysis to assign CDR3 sequences and most-parsimonious VDJ recombination scenarios. A later analysis defined each TCR beta chain by its CDR3 amino acid sequence plus V-gene family, and excluded reads lacking a unique V-gene family. In a later analysis, 450 to 600 highly shared, low-generation-probability nucleotide sequences were removed to address suspected cross-contamination and a sequencing artifact. In a later analysis, a clonal expansion index was calculated for each public chain from normalized within-repertoire ranks of inferred template counts. In a later analysis, generation probabilities were computed using a VDJ recombination model fitted to out-of-frame rearrangements, and the results were checked against IGoR. In a later analysis, hypergeometric tests were used to score TCR-TCR, TCR-HLA and TCR-CMV co-occurrence, with a repertoire-size bias correction applied to TCR pairs. False discovery rates were estimated in a later analysis by permuting HLA or CMV assignments 20 times. In a later analysis, co-occurring TCRs were grouped using DBSCAN, and TCRdist sequence similarity was added for clustering within HLA-allele-positive subsets. Repertoires with fewer than 30,000 or more than 120,000 public chains, plus five repertoires with anomalous nucleotide sharing, were excluded from co-occurrence clustering. The table comes from immuneACCESS by way of TCRdb, which keeps in-frame sequences with V and J called. Part of the clones is missing from these tables; in studies checked, under half for an unresolved V gene and the rest for unknown reasons. V and J calls and clone size are given by that table; D and trimming were obtained from the DNA. The sample table records 100,000 to 150,000 clones; 15% to 19% of these occur just once. The ten top clones hold 1.5% to 2% of the sample.

Sequenced input: PBMCs. The sequence was obtained from a woman aged 18-35 years in good health and CMV-seronegative. The chain is made from TRBV5-4 and TRBJ2-3; TRBD2 agrees with 8 junctional bases. The CDR3 in this case is CASSTKRETTDTQYF. The bases read TGTGCCAGCAGCACCAAGCGGGAGACGACAGATACGCAGTATTTT.